The 29 T cell receptor beta chains given below trace back to one sample, sequenced in a study of T cell responses to AZD1222 COVID-19 vaccine. Libraries were prepared by immunoSEQ multiplex PCR; TCRdb keeps only in-frame clonotypes and omits some of them. This sample carries under 150,000 clones, 75% to 90% of them seen once, and the ten largest clones take 1.6%. Sequenced material: peripheral blood, taken 28 days after the second AZD1222 dose. Source of these receptors: an adult who received the AZD1222 COVID-19 vaccine.

The chain uses TRBV7-6 and TRBJ2-7; the D is unclear. Trimming cost V 1 base and J 4 bases, with 8 bases left between them. CDR1 SGHVS and CDR2 FNYEAQ come from the germline V gene. The CDR3 consists of 13 residues. The CDR3 protein is CASSLGGTYEQYF. CDR3 nucleotides: TGTGCCAGCAGCTTAGGTGGCACTTACGAGCAGTACTTC.

The V and J genes are TRBV2 and TRBJ2-6; D might be TRBD1 (5 bases). CDR1 and CDR2 (germline): SNHLY, FYNNEI. The CDR3 runs 15 residues. V was trimmed by 5 bases and J by 0 bases, leaving 8 bases between them. CDR3 loop: CASSIQGSGANVLTF. The CDR3 DNA reads as TGTGCCAGCAGTATCCAGGGCTCTGGGGCCAACGTCCTGACTTTC.

The V and J genes are TRBV5-1 and TRBJ2-2; TRBD2 matches at 9 bases. The V segment lost 5 bases and the J segment 1 base; nucleotides outside the gene matches: 6. Per the germline V gene, CDR1 is SGHRS and CDR2 is YFSETQ. The CDR3 runs 16 residues. The CDR3 loop reads CASRVAGEVNTGELFF. The CDR3 DNA reads TGCGCCAGCAGGGTAGCGGGAGAAGTGAACACCGGGGAGCTGTTTTTT.

This rearrangement joins TRBV6-5 to TRBJ2-7; no clear D gene. V gave up 5 bases and J gave up 3 bases, with 17 bases separating them. CDR1 is MNHEY and CDR2 is SVGAGI in the germline V gene. This CDR3 is 15 amino acids long. The CDR3 nucleotides are TGTGCCAGCAGTACCACAGCAGAATTGGTCTACGAGCAGTACTTC. Amino acid sequence: CASSTTAELVYEQYF.

The chain links TRBV28 to TRBJ1-5, with D possibly TRBD1 on 5 matching bases. Deletions cut 6 bases from V and 6 bases from J, with 12 bases between. CDR1 MDHEN and CDR2 SYDVKM come from the germline V gene. The CDR3 runs 13 residues. The CDR3 reads CASSLLGGQPQHF. The CDR3 coding sequence is TGTGCCAGCAGCCTCCTGGGGGGTCAGCCCCAGCATTTT. Full variable domain (remainder filled in from reference TRBV28 and TRBJ1-5): DVKVTQSSRYLVKRTGEKVFLECVQDMDHENMFWYRQDPGLGLRLIYFSYDVKMKEKGDIPEGYSVSREKKERFSLILESASTNQTSMYLCASSLLGGQPQHFGDGTRLSIL.

CDR3 bases: TGTGCCACCGGGACTAGCGGGAGGAACACAGATACGCAGTATTTT. Residues: CATGTSGRNTDTQYF. This chain links TRBV5-4 with TRBJ2-3; TRBD2 matches at 15 bases. The CDR3 covers 15 residues. The germline CDR1 and CDR2 sequences are SGHNT and YYREEE (reference sequence). The ends lost 9 bases at V and 2 bases at J; junction bases unmatched: 4.

V gene TRBV4-1 combines with J gene TRBJ2-3; D is unresolved. There are 15 residues in the CDR3. Trimming left V 1 base short and J 0 bases short, with 8 bases between. Germline-derived CDR1 and CDR2 are MGHRA and YSYEKL. CDR3 sequence reads: CASSQGLGSTDTQYF. The CDR3 DNA sequence: TGCGCCAGCAGCCAAGGATTGGGGAGCACAGATACGCAGTATTTT.

The rearrangement uses TRBV6-5 and TRBJ1-1; perhaps TRBD1 as D (6 bases). The CDR3 loop spans 14 amino acids. The germline V gene encodes CDR1 MNHEY and CDR2 SVGAGI. Trimming shortened V by 4 bases and J by 1 base, and 10 bases separated the two germline ends. The CDR3 here is CASSWGHTNTEAFF. The DNA of the CDR3 is TGTGCCAGCAGTTGGGGACATACGAACACTGAAGCTTTCTTT.

A single count supports this clone. V and J are TRBV9 and TRBJ1-4; D ambiguous. This CDR3 contains 13 residues. Deletions cut 5 bases from V and 0 bases from J, with 5 bases between. The germline V gene encodes CDR1 SGDLS and CDR2 YYNGEE. DNA of the CDR3: TGTGCCAGCAGGTCAGCAACTAATGAAAAACTGTTTTTT. It codes for CASRSATNEKLFF.

V and J are TRBV11-3 and TRBJ2-3; TRBD2 agrees at 7 bases. The junction had 4 bases not matched to a gene; V was cut back by 0 bases and J by 10 bases. The CDR3 extends over 13 amino acids. The germline CDR1 and CDR2 sequences are SGHNT and YENEEA. The CDR3 region is CASSLDSSGAQYF. The CDR3, as DNA: TGTGCCAGCAGCTTAGACTCTAGCGGAGCGCAGTATTTT.

The V call is TRBV30, the J call TRBJ1-1, with D possibly matching TRBD1 (5 bases). CDR3 length equals 15 residues. In germline, CDR1 is GTSNPN, CDR2 SVGIG (reference sequence). Trimming removed 0 bases at V and 6 bases at J, with 17 bases between. CDR3 amino acids: CAWSVHEGLGAEAFF. The CDR3 DNA reads as TGTGCCTGGAGTGTACATGAGGGGCTGGGCGCTGAAGCTTTCTTT.

J is TRBJ1-4 and V is TRBV6-5; D unresolved. Germline V CDR1 and CDR2: MNHEY, SVGAGI. This CDR3 contains 14 residues. Trimming pared 11 bases from V and 3 bases from J, leaving 16 bases between. The CDR3 loop reads CAGREPPPNEKLFF. The CDR3 DNA reads as TGTGCCGGACGGGAACCGCCACCTAATGAAAAACTGTTTTTT.

The V gene is TRBV15, the J gene TRBJ1-6; the D is unclear. The germline V and J ends were trimmed by 0 bases and 7 bases, with 7 bases remaining between them. The CDR3 totals 14 residues. CDR1 is LNHNV and CDR2 is YYDKDF in the germline V gene (reference sequence). The CDR3 nucleotides are TGTGCCACCAGCAGAGATAACCAGAATTCACCCCTCCACTTT. It yields the protein CATSRDNQNSPLHF.

The V and J genes are TRBV10-3 and TRBJ1-3, with TRBD1 matching over 7 bases. Germline CDR1 reads ENHRY; CDR2 reads SYGVKD. V lost 6 bases and J lost 1; bases outside the gene matches: 6. The CDR3 has 15 amino acids. In DNA, the CDR3 is TGTGCCATCAGGGAGGGACAGACTTCTGGAAACACCATATATTTT. Protein product: CAIREGQTSGNTIYF.

The gene calls are TRBV6-1 and TRBJ1-6; D may be TRBD1 (5 bases). V shed 2 bases and J shed 3 bases, with 8 bases lying between them. Germline V gene data show CDR1 as MNHNS and CDR2 as SASEGT. This CDR3 is built from 15 residues. The CDR3: CASSEPGHYNSPLHF. CDR3 in DNA: TGTGCCAGCAGTGAACCCGGACACTATAATTCACCCCTCCACTTT.

V usage is TRBV5-1 and J usage is TRBJ2-1, with TRBD2 as a possible D gene (6 bases). Germline V gene sequence: CDR1 SGHRS, CDR2 YFSETQ. The length of the CDR3 is 15 residues. Between the trimmed V and J ends, which lost 4 bases and 0 bases, there was a span of 11 bases. The CDR3 bases are TGCGCCAGCAGCAAGACTAGTGCCTCCTACAATGAGCAGTTCTTC. It codes for CASSKTSASYNEQFF.

In this sample, this clone turned up once. The rearrangement links TRBV28 to TRBJ1-6; tentatively, D is TRBD1 (5 bases). The germline V and J ends were trimmed by 7 bases and 6 bases, with 13 bases remaining between them. Germline lookup yields CDR1 MDHEN and CDR2 SYDVKM. The CDR3 spans 14 residues. CDR3 nucleotide sequence: TGTGCCAGCAATACAGACAGCTTTAATTCACCCCTCCACTTT. Translating gives CASNTDSFNSPLHF.

The chain employs TRBV7-8 and TRBJ2-5; D possibly matches TRBD1 or TRBD2 (7 bases each). The CDR3 extends over 16 amino acids. Trimming removed 1 base from V and 5 bases from J, with 17 bases in between. Germline V gene data show CDR1 as SGHVS and CDR2 as FQNEAQ. The CDR3, as DNA: TGTGCCAGCAGCTTAGGCCCAGGGGGGGCCCAGGAGACCCAGTACTTC. Its protein product is CASSLGPGGAQETQYF.

The gene calls are TRBV7-9 and TRBJ1-2, with 8 positions matching TRBD1. Germline trimming cut 5 bases from V and 2 bases from J; bases unmatched to any gene: 1. CDR1 is SEHNR, CDR2 FQNEAQ, per germline (reference sequence). This CDR3 has 13 amino acids. CDR3 nucleotide sequence: TGTGCCAGCAGCCGGACAGGGAACTATGGCTACACCTTC. Its translation: CASSRTGNYGYTF.

As DNA, the CDR3 is TGTGCCAGCAGCTCAGGAACACAGGGGGCGCCCGGGGAGCTGTTTTTT. Its translation: CASSSGTQGAPGELFF. V usage is TRBV11-2 and J usage is TRBJ2-2; 9 bases map to TRBD1. The CDR3 is made up of 16 amino acids. CDR1 is SGHAT and CDR2 is FQNNGV in the germline V gene. J was trimmed by 6 bases and V by 4 bases; bases with no gene match: 9.

J is TRBJ2-3 and V is TRBV9, with D possibly matching TRBD1 (5 bases). This CDR3 is built from 16 residues. CDR1 SGDLS and CDR2 YYNGEE come from the germline V gene. V was shortened by 0 bases and J by 2 bases, with 13 bases between the two germline ends. The CDR3 bases are TGTGCCAGCAGCGTAGGGGGAAAAGGGGCCACAGATACGCAGTATTTT. Its protein is CASSVGGKGATDTQYF.

The chain links TRBV6-5 to TRBJ1-3; D not resolved. The germline V gene encodes CDR1 MNHEY and CDR2 SVGAGI. Between the trimmed V and J ends, which lost 6 bases and 0 bases, there was a span of 12 bases. This CDR3 spans 15 amino acids. The CDR3 is CASSKTVISGNTIYF. The CDR3 DNA reads as TGTGCCAGCAGCAAAACAGTGATCTCTGGAAACACCATATATTTT.

This clone has only one observation. This chain connects TRBV7-2 to TRBJ1-5; D gene ambiguous. CDR3 length: 13 residues. Per the germline V gene, CDR1 is SGHTA and CDR2 is FQGNSA. Trimming shortened V by 3 bases and J by 3 bases, and 6 bases separated the two germline ends. CDR3: CASSLTNNQPQHF. CDR3 in DNA: TGTGCCAGCAGCTTGACTAACAATCAGCCCCAGCATTTT.

The gene calls are TRBV19 and TRBJ1-2; no clear D gene. Germline CDR1 and CDR2: LNHDA and SQIVND (reference sequence). The CDR3 has 14 amino acids. Trimming took off 11 bases at V and 4 bases at J, with 20 bases between the two ends. The CDR3 protein is CAENITGACYGYTF. CDR3 coding DNA: TGTGCCGAAAACATCACGGGCGCTTGCTATGGCTACACCTTC.

This rearrangement joins TRBV6-5 to TRBJ1-1; 9 bases agree with TRBD1. The V gene's germline CDR1 is MNHEY and CDR2 SVGAGI. The CDR3 runs 13 residues. V dropped 6 bases and J dropped 5; count of bases not matched to a gene: 4. This CDR3 is CASRQGQGTEAFF. The CDR3 DNA reads as TGTGCCAGCAGACAAGGACAGGGGACTGAAGCTTTCTTT.

The chain has TRBV18 and TRBJ1-2; D is uncertain. Germline assignment: CDR1 KGHSH and CDR2 LQKENI. CDR3 length: 17 amino acids. V was clipped by 1 base and J by 6 bases, with 21 bases between them. The CDR3 DNA sequence: TGTGCCAGCTCACCACTATCCAGGACCCCCCGCGGGGATGGCTACACCTTC. This translates into CASSPLSRTPRGDGYTF.

This clone was counted once. J is TRBJ2-7 and V is TRBV18; 10 bases map to TRBD2. The length of the CDR3 is 15 residues. Losses at the gene ends were 3 bases for V and 5 bases for J; bases not matched to a gene: 7. CDR1 is KGHSH and CDR2 is LQKENI in the germline V gene. CDR3 DNA sequence: TGTGCCAGCTCACCTTCGGCTAGCGGGGGCCACGAGCAGTACTTC. This translates into CASSPSASGGHEQYF.

This chain links TRBV30 with TRBJ1-5; TRBD1 agrees at 10 bases. The CDR3 has 16 amino acids. Germline loops: CDR1 GTSNPN, CDR2 SVGIG (reference sequence). The V and J ends lost 6 bases and 4 bases, in that order; junction bases with no gene match: 12. CDR3 residues: CACMTGGLGWNQPQHF. The CDR3 coding sequence is TGTGCCTGTATGACAGGGGGCTTAGGCTGGAATCAGCCCCAGCATTTT.

The chain employs TRBV3-1 (or the pseudogene TRBV3-2) and TRBJ2-1; 8 nucleotides match TRBD1. Trimming at V came to 0 bases and at J to 5 bases, leaving 15 bases not matched to a gene. CDR3 size: 19 residues. Germline V gene data show CDR1 as LGHDT and CDR2 as YNNKEL (reference sequence). The CDR3 nucleotides read TGTGCCAGCAGCCAAGATCGCTGTGGGACAGGAAGGACTGACAATGAGCAGTTCTTC. It is translated as CASSQDRCGTGRTDNEQFF.